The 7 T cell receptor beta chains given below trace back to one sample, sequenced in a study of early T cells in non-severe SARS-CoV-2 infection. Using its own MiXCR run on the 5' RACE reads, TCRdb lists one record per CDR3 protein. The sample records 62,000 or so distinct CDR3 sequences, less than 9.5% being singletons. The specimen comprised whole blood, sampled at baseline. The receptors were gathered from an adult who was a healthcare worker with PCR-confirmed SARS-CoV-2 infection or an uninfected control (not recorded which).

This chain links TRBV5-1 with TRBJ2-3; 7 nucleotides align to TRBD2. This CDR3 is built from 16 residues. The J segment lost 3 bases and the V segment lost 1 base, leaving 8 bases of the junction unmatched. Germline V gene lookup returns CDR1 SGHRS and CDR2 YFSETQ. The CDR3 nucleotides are TGCGCCAGCAGCTTGAGCGGCGGGAGAACGACAGATACGCAGTATTTT. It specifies CASSLSGGRTTDTQYF.

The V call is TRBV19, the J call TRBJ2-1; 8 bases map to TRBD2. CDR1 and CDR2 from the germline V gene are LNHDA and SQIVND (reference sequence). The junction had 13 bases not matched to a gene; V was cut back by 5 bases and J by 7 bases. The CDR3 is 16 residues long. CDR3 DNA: TGTGCCAGTAGTGTACCACAAGCGGGAGACAGAAATGAGCAGTTCTTC. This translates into CASSVPQAGDRNEQFF.

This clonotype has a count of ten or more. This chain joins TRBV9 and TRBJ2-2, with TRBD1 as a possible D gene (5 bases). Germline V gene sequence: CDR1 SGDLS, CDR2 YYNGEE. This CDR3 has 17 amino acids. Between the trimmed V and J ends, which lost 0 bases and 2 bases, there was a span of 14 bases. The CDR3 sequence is CASSVGLGRSNTGELFF. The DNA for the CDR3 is TGTGCCAGCAGCGTAGGGTTGGGGCGGAGTAACACCGGGGAGCTGTTTTTT.

The CDR3 spells CASRLAGGTGELFF. In DNA form, the CDR3 reads TGTGCCAGTAGACTAGCGGGAGGGACCGGGGAGCTGTTTTTT. The chain recombines TRBV2 with TRBJ2-2; 14 bases fit TRBD2. The germline V gene encodes CDR1 SNHLY and CDR2 FYNNEI. The CDR3 totals 14 residues. V gave up 9 bases and J gave up 5 bases; unmatched junction bases: 2.

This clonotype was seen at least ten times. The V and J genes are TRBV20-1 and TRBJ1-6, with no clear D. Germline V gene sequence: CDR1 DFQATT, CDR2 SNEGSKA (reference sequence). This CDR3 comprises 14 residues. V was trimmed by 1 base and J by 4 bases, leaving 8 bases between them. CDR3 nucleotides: TGCAGTGCTAGAGTGACAAGTTATAATTCACCCCTCCACTTT. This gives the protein CSARVTSYNSPLHF.

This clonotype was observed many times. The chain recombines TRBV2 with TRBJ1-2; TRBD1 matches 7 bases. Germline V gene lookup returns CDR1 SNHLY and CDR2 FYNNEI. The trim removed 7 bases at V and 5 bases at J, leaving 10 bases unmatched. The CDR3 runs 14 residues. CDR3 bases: TGTGCCAGCATTCCGGGACAGAGCCCTTATGGCTACACCTTC. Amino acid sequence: CASIPGQSPYGYTF.

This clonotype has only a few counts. CDR3 DNA: TGTGCCAGCAGCCAGGATCTAGCGGGATTTACTAGCACAGATACGCAGTATTTT. Residues: CASSQDLAGFTSTDTQYF. The rearrangement uses TRBV11-2 and TRBJ2-3; 9 nucleotides line up with TRBD2. V dropped 5 bases and J dropped 0; count of bases not matched to a gene: 12. Looked up from germline, CDR1 is SGHAT and CDR2 is FQNNGV. This CDR3 contains 18 residues.